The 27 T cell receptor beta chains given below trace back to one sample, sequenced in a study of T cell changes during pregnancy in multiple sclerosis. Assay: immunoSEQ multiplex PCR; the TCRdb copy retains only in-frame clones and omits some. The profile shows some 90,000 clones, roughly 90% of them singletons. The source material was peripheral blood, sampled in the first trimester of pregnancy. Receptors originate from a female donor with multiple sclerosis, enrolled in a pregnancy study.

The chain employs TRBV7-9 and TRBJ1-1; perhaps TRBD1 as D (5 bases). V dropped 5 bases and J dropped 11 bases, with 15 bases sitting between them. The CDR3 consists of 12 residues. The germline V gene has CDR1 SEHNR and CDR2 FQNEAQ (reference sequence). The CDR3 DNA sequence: TGTGCCAGCAGCATAACTTTAGGGGTTGCTTTCTTT. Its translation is CASSITLGVAFF. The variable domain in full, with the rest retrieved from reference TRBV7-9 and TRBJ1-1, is DTGVSQNPRHKITKRGQNVTFRCDPISEHNRLYWYRQTLGQGPEFLTYFQNEAQLEKSRLLSDRFSAERPKGSFSTLEIQRTEQGDSAMYLCASSITLGVAFFGQGTRLTVV.

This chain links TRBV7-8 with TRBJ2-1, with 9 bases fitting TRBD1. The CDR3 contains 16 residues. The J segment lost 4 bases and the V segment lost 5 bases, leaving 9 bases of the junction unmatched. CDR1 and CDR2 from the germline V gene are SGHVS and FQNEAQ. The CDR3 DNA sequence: TGTGCCAGCAGCCTCAGGACAGGGGCCATATACAATGAGCAGTTCTTC. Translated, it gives CASSLRTGAIYNEQFF. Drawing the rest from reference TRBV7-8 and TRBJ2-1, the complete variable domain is GAGVSQSPRYKVAKRGQDVALRCDPISGHVSLFWYQQALGQGPEFLTYFQNEAQLDKSGLPSDRFFAERPEGSVSTLKIQRTQQEDSAVYLCASSLRTGAIYNEQFFGPGTRLTVL.

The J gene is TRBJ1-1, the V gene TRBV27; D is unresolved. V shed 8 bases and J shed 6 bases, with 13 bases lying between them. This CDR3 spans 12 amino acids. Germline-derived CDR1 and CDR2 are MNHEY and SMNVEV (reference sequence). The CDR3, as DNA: TGTGCCAGCGCCCCGGGAGGATCTGAAGCTTTCTTT. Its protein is CASAPGGSEAFF.

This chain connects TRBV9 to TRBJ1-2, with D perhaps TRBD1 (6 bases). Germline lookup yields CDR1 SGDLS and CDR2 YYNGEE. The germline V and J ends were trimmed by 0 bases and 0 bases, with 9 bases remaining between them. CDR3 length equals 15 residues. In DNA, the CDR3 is TGTGCCAGCAGCGTAGGGGGACAAGCTAACTATGGCTACACCTTC. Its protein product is CASSVGGQANYGYTF.

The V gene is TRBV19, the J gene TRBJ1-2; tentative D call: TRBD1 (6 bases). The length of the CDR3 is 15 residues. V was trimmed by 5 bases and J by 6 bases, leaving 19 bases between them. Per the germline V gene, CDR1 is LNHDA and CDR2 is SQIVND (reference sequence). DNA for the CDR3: TGTGCCAGTAGTTCGCAACAGGGATTTTTCAATGGCTACACCTTC. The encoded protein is CASSSQQGFFNGYTF.

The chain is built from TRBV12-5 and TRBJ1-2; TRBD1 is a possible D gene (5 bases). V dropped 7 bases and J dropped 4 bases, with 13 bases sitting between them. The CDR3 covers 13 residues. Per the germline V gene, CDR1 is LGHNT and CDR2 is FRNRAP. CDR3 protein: CASADPTGYGYTF. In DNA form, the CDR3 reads TGTGCTAGTGCTGACCCCACAGGCTATGGCTACACCTTC.

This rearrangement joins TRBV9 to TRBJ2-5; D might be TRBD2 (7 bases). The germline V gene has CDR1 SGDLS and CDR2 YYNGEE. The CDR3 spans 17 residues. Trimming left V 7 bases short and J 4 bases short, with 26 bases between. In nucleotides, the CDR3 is TGTGCCAGCCCTGAGGGGGGGAGTCCAAGGATCGGAGAGACCCAGTACTTC. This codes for CASPEGGSPRIGETQYF.

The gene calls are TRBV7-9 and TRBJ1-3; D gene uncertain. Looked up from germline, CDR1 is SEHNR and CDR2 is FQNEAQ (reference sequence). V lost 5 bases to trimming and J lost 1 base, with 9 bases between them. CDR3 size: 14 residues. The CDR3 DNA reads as TGTGCCAGCAGCCCAGCGGGGTCTGGAAACACCATATATTTT. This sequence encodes CASSPAGSGNTIYF.

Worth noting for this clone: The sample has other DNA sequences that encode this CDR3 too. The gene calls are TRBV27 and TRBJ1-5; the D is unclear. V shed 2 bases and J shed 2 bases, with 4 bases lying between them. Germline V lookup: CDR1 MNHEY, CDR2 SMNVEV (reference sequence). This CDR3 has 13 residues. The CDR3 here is CASSLGRNQPQHF. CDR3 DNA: TGTGCCAGCAGTTTAGGGCGCAATCAGCCCCAGCATTTT.

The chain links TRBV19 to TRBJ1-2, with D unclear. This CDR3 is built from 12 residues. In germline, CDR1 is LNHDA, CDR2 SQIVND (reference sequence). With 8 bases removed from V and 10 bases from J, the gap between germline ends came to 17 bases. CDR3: CASLQTSDDYTF. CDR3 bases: TGTGCCAGTTTACAGACGTCGGATGACTACACCTTC.

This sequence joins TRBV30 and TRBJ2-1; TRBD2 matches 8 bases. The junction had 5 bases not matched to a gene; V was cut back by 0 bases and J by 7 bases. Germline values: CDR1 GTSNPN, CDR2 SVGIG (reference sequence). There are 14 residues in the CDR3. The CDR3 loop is CAWSVSRGRNEQFF. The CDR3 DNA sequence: TGTGCCTGGAGTGTATCACGCGGGAGGAATGAGCAGTTCTTC.

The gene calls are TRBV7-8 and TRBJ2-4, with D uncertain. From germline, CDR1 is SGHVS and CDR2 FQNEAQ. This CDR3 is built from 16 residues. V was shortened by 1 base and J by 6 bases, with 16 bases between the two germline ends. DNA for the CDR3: TGTGCCAGCAGCTTAGTTGCGGCGCGCGCTAGAAACATTCAGTACTTC. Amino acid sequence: CASSLVAARARNIQYF.

CDR3 DNA sequence: TGTGCCAGCAGTTGGGGGCTCCAAGAGACCCAGTACTTC. Translation gives CASSWGLQETQYF. The genes are TRBV6-5 and TRBJ2-5; D perhaps matches TRBD1 (6 bases). Germline lookup yields CDR1 MNHEY and CDR2 SVGAGI. V was clipped by 4 bases and J by 1 base, with 7 bases between them. The CDR3 consists of 13 residues.

The CDR3 is CASSEVGTGVYGYTF. DNA of the CDR3: TGTGCCAGCAGTGAAGTCGGGACAGGGGTCTATGGCTACACCTTC. V and J are TRBV6-1 and TRBJ1-2, with TRBD1 matching over 10 bases. The CDR3 consists of 15 residues. Losses at the gene ends were 1 base for V and 4 bases for J; bases not matched to a gene: 3. Per the germline V gene, CDR1 is MNHNS and CDR2 is SASEGT.

DNA of the CDR3: TGTGCCAGTAGTCGGGACAAGTCGCCAACCTACGAGCAGTACTTC. Amino acid sequence: CASSRDKSPTYEQYF. The rearrangement joins TRBV19 to TRBJ2-7; possible D gene TRBD1, 6 bases. This CDR3 region has 15 residues. In germline, CDR1 is LNHDA, CDR2 SQIVND (reference sequence). Between the trimmed V and J ends, which lost 5 bases and 2 bases, there was a span of 16 bases.

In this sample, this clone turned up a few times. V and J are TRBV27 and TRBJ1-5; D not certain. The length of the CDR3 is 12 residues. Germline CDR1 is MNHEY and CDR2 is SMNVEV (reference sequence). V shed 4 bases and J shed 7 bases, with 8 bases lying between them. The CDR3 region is CASSSPGQPQHF. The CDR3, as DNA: TGTGCCAGCAGTTCCCCGGGGCAGCCCCAGCATTTT.

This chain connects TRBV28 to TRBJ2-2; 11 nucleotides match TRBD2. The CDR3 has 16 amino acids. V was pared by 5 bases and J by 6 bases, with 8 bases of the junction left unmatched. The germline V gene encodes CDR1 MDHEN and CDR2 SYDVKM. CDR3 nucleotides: TGTGCCAGCAGTCAGCCTCTAGCGGGAGGCGCCGGGGAGCTGTTTTTT. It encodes CASSQPLAGGAGELFF. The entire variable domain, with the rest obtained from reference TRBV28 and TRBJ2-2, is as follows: DVKVTQSSRYLVKRTGEKVFLECVQDMDHENMFWYRQDPGLGLRLIYFSYDVKMKEKGDIPEGYSVSREKKERFSLILESASTNQTSMYLCASSQPLAGGAGELFFGEGSRLTVL.

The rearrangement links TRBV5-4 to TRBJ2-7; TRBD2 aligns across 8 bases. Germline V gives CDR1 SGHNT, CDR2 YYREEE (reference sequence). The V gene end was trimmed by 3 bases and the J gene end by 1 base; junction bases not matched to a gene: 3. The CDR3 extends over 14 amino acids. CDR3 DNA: TGTGCCAGCAGCTCGGGACTAGAATCCTACGAGCAGTACTTC. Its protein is CASSSGLESYEQYF.

The CDR3 region has the DNA TGCGCCAGCAGCCTTGGGACAGAGAACACTGAAGCTTTCTTT. Translation gives CASSLGTENTEAFF. The chain employs TRBV5-1 and TRBJ1-1; 7 positions match TRBD1. CDR1 SGHRS and CDR2 YFSETQ come from the germline V gene. Trimming cost V 4 bases and J 1 base; bases outside gene matches: 4. The CDR3 contains 14 residues. The full variable domain, completed using reference TRBV5-1 and TRBJ1-1, is KAGVTQTPRYLIKTRGQQVTLSCSPISGHRSVSWYQQTPGQGLQFLFEYFSETQRNKGNFPGRFSGRQFSNSRSEMNVSTLELGDSALYLCASSLGTENTEAFFGQGTRLTVV.

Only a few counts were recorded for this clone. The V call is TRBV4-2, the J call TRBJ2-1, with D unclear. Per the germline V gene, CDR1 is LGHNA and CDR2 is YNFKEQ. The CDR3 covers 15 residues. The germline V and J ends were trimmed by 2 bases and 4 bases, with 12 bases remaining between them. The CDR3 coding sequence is TGTGCCAGCAGCCAAACAAGAACAGATTACAATGAGCAGTTCTTC. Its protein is CASSQTRTDYNEQFF.

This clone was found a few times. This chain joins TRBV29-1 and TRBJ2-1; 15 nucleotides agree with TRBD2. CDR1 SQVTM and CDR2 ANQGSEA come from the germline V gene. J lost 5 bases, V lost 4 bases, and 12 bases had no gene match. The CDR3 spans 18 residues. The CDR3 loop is CSVGLTGTSGRRNNEQFF. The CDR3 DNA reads TGCAGCGTTGGGCTTACCGGGACTAGCGGGAGGAGAAACAATGAGCAGTTCTTC.

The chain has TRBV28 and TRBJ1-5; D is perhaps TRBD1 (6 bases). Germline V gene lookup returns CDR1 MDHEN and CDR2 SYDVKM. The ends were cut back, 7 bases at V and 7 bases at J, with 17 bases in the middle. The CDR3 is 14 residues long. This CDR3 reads CASTVGGQGQPQHF. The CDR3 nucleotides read TGTGCCAGCACCGTCGGGGGGCAGGGACAGCCCCAGCATTTT.

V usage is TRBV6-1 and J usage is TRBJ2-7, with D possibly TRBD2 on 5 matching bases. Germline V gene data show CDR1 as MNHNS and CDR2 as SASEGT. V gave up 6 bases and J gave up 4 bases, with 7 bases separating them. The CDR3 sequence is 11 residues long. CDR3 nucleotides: TGTGCCAGCAGCGAGGGATACGAGCAGTACTTC. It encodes CASSEGYEQYF.

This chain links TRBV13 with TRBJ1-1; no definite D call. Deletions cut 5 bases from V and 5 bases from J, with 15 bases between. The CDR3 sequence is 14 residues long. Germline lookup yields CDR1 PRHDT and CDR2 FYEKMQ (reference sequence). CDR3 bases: TGTGCCAGCAGCGACGGGTTTACCTATACTGAAGCTTTCTTT. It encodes CASSDGFTYTEAFF.

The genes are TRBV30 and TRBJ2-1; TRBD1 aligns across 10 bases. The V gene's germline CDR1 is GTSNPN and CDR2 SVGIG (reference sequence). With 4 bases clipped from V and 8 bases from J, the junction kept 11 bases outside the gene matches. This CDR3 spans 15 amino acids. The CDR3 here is CAWTAGTGVYDEQFF. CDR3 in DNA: TGTGCCTGGACTGCCGGGACAGGGGTTTACGATGAGCAGTTCTTC.

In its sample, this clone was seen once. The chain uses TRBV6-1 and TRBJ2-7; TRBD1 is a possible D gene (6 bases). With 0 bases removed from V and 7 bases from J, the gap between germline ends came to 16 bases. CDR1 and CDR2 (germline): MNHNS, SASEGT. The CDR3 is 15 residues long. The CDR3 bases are TGTGCCAGCAGTGAAGCTAGAACCAGGGGTGGTGAGCAGTACTTC. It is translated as CASSEARTRGGEQYF.

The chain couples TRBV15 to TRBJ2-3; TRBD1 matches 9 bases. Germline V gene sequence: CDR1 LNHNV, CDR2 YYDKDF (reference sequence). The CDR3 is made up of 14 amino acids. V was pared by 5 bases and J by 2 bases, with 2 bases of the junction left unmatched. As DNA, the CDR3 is TGTGCCACCAGCGGGACAGGGTTCACAGATACGCAGTATTTT. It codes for CATSGTGFTDTQYF.